This T cell receptor beta chain was identified in a study of blood T cell repertoires in COVID-19. The wider study: T cells, B-cell-depleted T cells, or PBMCs supplied cDNA or gDNA.

CDR1 and CDR2 (germline): MGHDK, SYGVNS. This CDR3 has 15 residues. V shed 4 bases, J shed 0 bases, and the junction held 3 bases outside the gene matches. TCRdb keeps only in-frame clones here, not all; method: immunoSEQ multiplex PCR. The table records about 270,000 clones, around 88% of them present only once. The sequence came from a woman in her thirties or forties with acute COVID-19. The gene calls are TRBV25-1 and TRBJ2-1; 7 positions agree with TRBD1. Source material: PBMCs or T cells enriched from blood (not recorded which). DNA of the CDR3: TGTGCCAGCAGTGGCGACAGGGCCTCCTACAATGAGCAGTTCTTC. Translation: CASSGDRASYNEQFF.